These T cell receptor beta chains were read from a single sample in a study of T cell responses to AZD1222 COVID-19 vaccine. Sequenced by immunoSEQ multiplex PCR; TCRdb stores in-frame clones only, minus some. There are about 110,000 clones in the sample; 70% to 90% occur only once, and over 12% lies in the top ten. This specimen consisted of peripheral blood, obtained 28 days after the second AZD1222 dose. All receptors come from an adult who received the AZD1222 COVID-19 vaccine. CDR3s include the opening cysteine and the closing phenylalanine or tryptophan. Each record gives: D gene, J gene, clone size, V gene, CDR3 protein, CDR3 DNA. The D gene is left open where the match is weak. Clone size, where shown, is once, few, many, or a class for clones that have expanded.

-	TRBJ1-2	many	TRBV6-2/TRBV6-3	CASSYYPDSAPYGYTF	TGTGCCAGCAGTTACTACCCCGACAGTGCACCCTATGGCTACACCTTC
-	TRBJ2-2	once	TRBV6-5	CASSYGGELFF	TGTGCCAGCAGTTACGGCGGGGAGCTGTTTTTT
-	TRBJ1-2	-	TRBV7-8	CASSSGAKLYGYTF	TGTGCCAGCAGCTCCGGGGCCAAACTCTATGGCTACACCTTC
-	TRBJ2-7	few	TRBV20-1	CSAYDDEQYF	TGCAGTGCTTACGATGACGAGCAGTACTTC
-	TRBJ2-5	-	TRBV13	CASEVRGRETQYF	TGTGCCAGCGAGGTCAGGGGCCGAGAGACCCAGTACTTC
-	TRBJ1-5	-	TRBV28	CASSKDTGFQPQHF	TGTGCCAGCAGTAAAGATACAGGCTTTCAGCCCCAGCATTTT
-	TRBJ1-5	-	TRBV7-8	CASSLVGAVPDSNQPQHF	TGTGCCAGCAGCTTAGTCGGGGCAGTCCCCGATAGCAATCAGCCCCAGCATTTT
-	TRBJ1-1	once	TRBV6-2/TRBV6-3	CASSYSRVLNTEAFF	TGTGCCAGCAGCTACTCCAGGGTTTTGAACACTGAAGCTTTCTTT
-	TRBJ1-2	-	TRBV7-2	CASSFGGEYGYTF	TGTGCCAGCAGCTTTGGAGGGGAATATGGCTACACCTTC
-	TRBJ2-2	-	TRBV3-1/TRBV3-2	CASSQIVGSGELFF	TGTGCCAGCAGCCAAATCGTAGGGTCCGGGGAGCTGTTTTTT
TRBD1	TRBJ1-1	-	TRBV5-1	CASSPGQPLNTEAFF	TGCGCCAGCAGCCCGGGACAGCCTTTGAACACTGAAGCTTTCTTT
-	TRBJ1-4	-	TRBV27	CASHDSINEKLFF	TGTGCCAGCCATGATAGTATCAATGAAAAACTGTTTTTT
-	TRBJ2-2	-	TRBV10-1	CASSELCEGEGELFF	TGCGCCAGCAGCGAACTCTGTGAGGGGGAAGGAGAGCTGTTTTTT
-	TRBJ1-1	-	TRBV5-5	CASSGPTEAFF	TGTGCCAGCAGCGGCCCCACTGAAGCTTTCTTT
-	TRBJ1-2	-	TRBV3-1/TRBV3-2	CASSQTHRGYTF	TGTGCCAGCAGTCAAACCCACAGGGGCTACACCTTC
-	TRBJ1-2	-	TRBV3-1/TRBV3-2	CASSPLQGTEGYGYTF	TGTGCCAGCAGCCCCCTACAGGGAACGGAAGGCTATGGCTACACCTTC
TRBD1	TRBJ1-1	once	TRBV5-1	CASSPSVRQGNTEAFF	TGCGCCAGCAGCCCCTCCGTAAGACAGGGGAACACTGAAGCTTTCTTT
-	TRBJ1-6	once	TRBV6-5	CASSLQGSGSPLHF	TGTGCCAGCAGTTTACAGGGTTCCGGTTCACCCCTCCACTTT
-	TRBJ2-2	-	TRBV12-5	CASGWNSGVPDTGELFF	TGTGCTAGTGGTTGGAATTCCGGGGTCCCTGACACCGGGGAGCTGTTTTTT
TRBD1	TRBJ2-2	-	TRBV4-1	CASSPPRTGNRGELFF	TGCGCCAGCAGCCCCCCCCGGACAGGGAATCGCGGGGAGCTGTTTTTT
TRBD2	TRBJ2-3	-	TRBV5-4	CASNEGLAGAASTDTQYF	TGTGCCAGCAACGAGGGACTAGCGGGAGCCGCGAGCACAGATACGCAGTATTTT
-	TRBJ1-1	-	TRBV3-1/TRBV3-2	CASSSWSGAFF	TGTGCCAGCAGCTCGTGGTCGGGGGCTTTCTTT
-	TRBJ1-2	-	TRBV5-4	CASSLAGLRGPYGYTF	TGTGCCAGCAGCTTGGCCGGCTTGAGAGGACCGTATGGCTACACCTTC
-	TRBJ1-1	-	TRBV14	CASSQLDTNTEAFF	TGTGCCAGCAGCCAACTGGACACGAACACTGAAGCTTTCTTT
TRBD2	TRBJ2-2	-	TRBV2	CASSGLAGAGELFF	TGTGCCAGCAGCGGACTAGCGGGGGCCGGGGAGCTGTTTTTT
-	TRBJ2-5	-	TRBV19	CASTLGRGETQYF	TGTGCCAGTACCCTAGGAAGGGGGGAGACCCAGTACTTC
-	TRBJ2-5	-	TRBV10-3	CAISESTAVETQYF	TGTGCCATCAGTGAGTCGACAGCCGTGGAGACCCAGTACTTC
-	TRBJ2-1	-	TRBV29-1	CSVLVARGEQFF	TGCAGCGTTTTAGTGGCGCGGGGTGAGCAGTTCTTC
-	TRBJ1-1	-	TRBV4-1	CASSNTRGGNTEAFF	TGCGCCAGCAGCAACACACGGGGGGGGAACACTGAAGCTTTCTTT
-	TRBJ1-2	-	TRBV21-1	CASSKLSASRGLYYGYTF	TGTGCCAGCAGCAAATTATCTGCTAGCAGGGGGCTTTACTATGGCTACACCTTC
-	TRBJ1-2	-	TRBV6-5	CASSYSRGYGYTF	TGTGCCAGCAGTTACTCGAGAGGCTATGGCTACACCTTC
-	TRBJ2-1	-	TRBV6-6	CASSKSAQGSNEQFF	TGTGCCAGCAGCAAAAGTGCACAGGGTAGCAATGAGCAGTTCTTC
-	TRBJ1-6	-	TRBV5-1	CASSFGGNNSPLHF	TGCGCCAGCAGCTTCGGGGGAAATAATTCACCCCTCCACTTT
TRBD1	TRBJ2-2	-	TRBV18	CASSPSGTGTTGELFF	TGTGCCAGCTCACCTTCCGGGACAGGGACGACCGGGGAGCTGTTTTTT
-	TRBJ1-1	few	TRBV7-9	CASSPLTGGTEAFF	TGTGCCAGCAGCCCCCTAACGGGGGGCACTGAAGCTTTCTTT